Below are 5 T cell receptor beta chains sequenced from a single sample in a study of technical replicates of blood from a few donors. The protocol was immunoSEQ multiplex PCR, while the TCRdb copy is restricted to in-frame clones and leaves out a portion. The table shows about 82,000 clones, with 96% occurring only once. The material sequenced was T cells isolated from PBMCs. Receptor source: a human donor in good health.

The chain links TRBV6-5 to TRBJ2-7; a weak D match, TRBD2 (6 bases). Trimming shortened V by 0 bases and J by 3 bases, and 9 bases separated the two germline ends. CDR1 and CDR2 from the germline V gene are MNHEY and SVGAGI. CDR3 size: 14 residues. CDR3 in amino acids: CASSYSRGIYEQYF. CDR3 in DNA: TGTGCCAGCAGTTACTCGCGGGGAATCTACGAGCAGTACTTC.

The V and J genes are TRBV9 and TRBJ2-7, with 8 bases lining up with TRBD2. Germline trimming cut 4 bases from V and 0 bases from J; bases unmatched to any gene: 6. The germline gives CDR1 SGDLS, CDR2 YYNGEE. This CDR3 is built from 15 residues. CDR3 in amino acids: CASSPSGSNSYEQYF. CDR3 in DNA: TGTGCCAGCAGCCCAAGCGGGAGCAACTCCTACGAGCAGTACTTC.

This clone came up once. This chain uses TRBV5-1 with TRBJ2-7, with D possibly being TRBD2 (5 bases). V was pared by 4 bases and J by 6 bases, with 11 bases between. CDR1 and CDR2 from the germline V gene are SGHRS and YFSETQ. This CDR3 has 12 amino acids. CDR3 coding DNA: TGCGCCAGCAGCGAGGTCCGGGGCGAGCAGTACTTC. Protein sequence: CASSEVRGEQYF. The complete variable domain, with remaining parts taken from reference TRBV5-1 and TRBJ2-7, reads KAGVTQTPRYLIKTRGQQVTLSCSPISGHRSVSWYQQTPGQGLQFLFEYFSETQRNKGNFPGRFSGRQFSNSRSEMNVSTLELGDSALYLCASSEVRGEQYFGPGTRLTVT.

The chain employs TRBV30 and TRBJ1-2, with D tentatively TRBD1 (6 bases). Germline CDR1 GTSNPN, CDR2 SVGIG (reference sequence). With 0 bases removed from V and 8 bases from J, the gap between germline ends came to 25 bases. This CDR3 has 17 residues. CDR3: CAWSVPGDGLVSRGYTF. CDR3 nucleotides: TGTGCCTGGAGTGTACCAGGGGACGGACTAGTGTCACGGGGCTACACCTTC.

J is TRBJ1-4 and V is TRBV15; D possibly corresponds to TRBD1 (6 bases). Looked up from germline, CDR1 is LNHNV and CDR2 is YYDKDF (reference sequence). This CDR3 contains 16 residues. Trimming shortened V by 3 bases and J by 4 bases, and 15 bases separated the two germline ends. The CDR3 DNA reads TGTGCCACCAGCAGGGACCGACAGGCCAGTAATGAAAAACTGTTTTTT. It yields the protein CATSRDRQASNEKLFF.